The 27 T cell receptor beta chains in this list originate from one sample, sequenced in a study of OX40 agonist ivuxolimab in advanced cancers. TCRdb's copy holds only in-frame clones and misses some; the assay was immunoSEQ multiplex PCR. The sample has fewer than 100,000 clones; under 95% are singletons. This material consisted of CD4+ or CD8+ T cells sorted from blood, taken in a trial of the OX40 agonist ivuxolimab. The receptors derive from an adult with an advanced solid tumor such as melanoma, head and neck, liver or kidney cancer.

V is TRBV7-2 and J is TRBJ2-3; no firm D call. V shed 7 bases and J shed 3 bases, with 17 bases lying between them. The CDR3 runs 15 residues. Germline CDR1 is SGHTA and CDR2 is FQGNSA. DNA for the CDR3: TGTGCCAGCAACGCCCTAATCTCGCGGACAGATACGCAGTATTTT. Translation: CASNALISRTDTQYF.

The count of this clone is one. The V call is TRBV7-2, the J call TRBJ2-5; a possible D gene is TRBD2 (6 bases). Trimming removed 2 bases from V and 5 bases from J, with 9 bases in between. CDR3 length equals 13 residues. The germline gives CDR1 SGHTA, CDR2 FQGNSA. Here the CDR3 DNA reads TGTGCCAGCAGCTTATGGGGGGAGGAGACCCAGTACTTC. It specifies CASSLWGEETQYF.

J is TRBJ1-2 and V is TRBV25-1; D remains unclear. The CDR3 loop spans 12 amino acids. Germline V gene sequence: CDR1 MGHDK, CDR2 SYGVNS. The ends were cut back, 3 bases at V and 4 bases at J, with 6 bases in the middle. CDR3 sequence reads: CASSDSGYGYTF. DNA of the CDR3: TGTGCCAGCAGTGACAGTGGCTATGGCTACACCTTC.

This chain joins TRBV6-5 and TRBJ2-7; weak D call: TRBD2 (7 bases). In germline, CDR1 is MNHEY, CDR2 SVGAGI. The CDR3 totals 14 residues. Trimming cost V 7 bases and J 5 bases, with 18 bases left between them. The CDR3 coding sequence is TGTGCCAGCACCCAAGGAAGGGGGGGCAACGAGCAGTACTTC. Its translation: CASTQGRGGNEQYF.

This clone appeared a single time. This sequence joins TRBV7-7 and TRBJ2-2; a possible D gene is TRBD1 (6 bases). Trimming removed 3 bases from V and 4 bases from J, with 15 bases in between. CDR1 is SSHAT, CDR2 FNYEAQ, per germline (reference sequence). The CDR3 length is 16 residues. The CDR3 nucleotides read TGTGCCAGCAGCTTGTCACATAGGGGGATCACCGGGGAGCTGTTTTTT. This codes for CASSLSHRGITGELFF.

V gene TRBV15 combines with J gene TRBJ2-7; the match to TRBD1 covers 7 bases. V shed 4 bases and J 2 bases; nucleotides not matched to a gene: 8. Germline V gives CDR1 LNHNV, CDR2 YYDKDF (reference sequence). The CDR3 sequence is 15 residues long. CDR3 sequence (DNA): TGTGCCACCAGCAAAGACGTGACAGGGACCTACGAGCAGTACTTC. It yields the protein CATSKDVTGTYEQYF. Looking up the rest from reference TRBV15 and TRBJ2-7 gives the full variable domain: DAMVIQNPRYQVTQFGKPVTLSCSQTLNHNVMYWYQQKSSQAPKLLFHYYDKDFNNEADTPDNFQSRRPNTSFCFLDIRSPGLGDTAMYLCATSKDVTGTYEQYFGPGTRLTVT.

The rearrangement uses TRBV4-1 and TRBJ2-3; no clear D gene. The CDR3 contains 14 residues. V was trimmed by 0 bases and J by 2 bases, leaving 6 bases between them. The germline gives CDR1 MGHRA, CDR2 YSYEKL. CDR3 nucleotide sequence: TGCGCCAGCAGCCAAGAGAGTTTCACAGATACGCAGTATTTT. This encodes CASSQESFTDTQYF.

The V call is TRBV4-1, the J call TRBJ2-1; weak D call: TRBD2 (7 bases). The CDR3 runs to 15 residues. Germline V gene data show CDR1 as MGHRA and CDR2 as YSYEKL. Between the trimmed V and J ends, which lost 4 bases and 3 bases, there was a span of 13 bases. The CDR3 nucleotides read TGCGCCAGCAGCCGGGGGGAGGGGGACTACAATGAGCAGTTCTTC. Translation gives CASSRGEGDYNEQFF.

CDR3: CASKAIGTGGTRAFF. As DNA, the CDR3 is TGTGCCAGCAAGGCCATCGGGACAGGCGGAACGCGGGCTTTCTTT. The rearrangement uses TRBV2 and TRBJ1-1; the match to TRBD1 covers 8 bases. The germline V gene encodes CDR1 SNHLY and CDR2 FYNNEI. The CDR3 covers 15 residues. V dropped 7 bases and J dropped 11; count of bases not matched to a gene: 18. Complete variable domain (other parts from reference TRBV2 and TRBJ1-1): EPEVTQTPSHQVTQMGQEVILRCVPISNHLYFYWYRQILGQKVEFLVSFYNNEISEKSEIFDDQFSVERPDGSNFTLKIRSTKLEDSAMYFCASKAIGTGGTRAFFGQGTRLTVV.

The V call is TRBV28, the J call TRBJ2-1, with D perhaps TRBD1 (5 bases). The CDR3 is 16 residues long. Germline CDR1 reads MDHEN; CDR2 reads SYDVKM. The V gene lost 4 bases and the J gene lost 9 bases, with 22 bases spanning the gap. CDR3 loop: CASSSYFSRQSPEQFF. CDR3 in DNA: TGTGCCAGCAGTTCTTATTTTAGCAGACAGTCACCTGAGCAGTTCTTC.

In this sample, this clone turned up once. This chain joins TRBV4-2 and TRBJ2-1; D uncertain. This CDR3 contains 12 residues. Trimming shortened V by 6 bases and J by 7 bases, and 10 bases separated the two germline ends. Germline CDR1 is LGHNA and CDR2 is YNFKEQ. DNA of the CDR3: TGTGCCAGCAGTCGCGAGACAAATGAGCAGTTCTTC. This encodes CASSRETNEQFF.

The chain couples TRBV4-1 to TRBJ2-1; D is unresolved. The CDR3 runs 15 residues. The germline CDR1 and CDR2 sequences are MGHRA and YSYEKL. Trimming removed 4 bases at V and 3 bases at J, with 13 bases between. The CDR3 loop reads CASSPIIYHYNEQFF. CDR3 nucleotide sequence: TGCGCCAGCAGCCCCATAATTTACCACTACAATGAGCAGTTCTTC.

CDR3 nucleotides: TGTGCCAGTAGCCTACTCACGTCCAGGTCTTTCGGTAATGAGCAGTTCTTC. Translating gives CASSLLTSRSFGNEQFF. The V and J genes are TRBV19 and TRBJ2-1; D ambiguous. Trimming shortened V by 6 bases and J by 7 bases, and 25 bases separated the two germline ends. In germline, CDR1 is LNHDA, CDR2 SQIVND (reference sequence). The CDR3 consists of 17 residues.

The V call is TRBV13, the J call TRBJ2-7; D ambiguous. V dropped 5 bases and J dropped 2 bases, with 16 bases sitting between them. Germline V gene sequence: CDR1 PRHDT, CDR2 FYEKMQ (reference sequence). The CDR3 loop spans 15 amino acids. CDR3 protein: CASSRGSGEAYEQYF. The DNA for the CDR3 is TGTGCCAGCAGCCGTGGCTCAGGAGAGGCCTACGAGCAGTACTTC.

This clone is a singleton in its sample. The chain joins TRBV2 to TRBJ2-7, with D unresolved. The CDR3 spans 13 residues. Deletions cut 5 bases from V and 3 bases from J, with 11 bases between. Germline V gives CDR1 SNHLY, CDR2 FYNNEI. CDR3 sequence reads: CASSSILYYEQYF. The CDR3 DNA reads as TGTGCCAGCAGTTCCATTCTATACTACGAGCAGTACTTC.

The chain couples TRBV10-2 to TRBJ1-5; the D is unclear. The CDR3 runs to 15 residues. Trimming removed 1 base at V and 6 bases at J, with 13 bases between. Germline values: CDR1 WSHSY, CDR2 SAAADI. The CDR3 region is CASSELRGMGQPQHF. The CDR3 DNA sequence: TGCGCCAGCAGTGAGTTACGAGGGATGGGTCAGCCCCAGCATTTT.

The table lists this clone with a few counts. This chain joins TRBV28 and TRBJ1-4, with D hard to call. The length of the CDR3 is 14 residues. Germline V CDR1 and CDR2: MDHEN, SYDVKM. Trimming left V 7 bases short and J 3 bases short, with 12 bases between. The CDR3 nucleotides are TGTGCCAGCACGTTGACGGTATCTAATGAAAAACTGTTTTTT. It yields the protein CASTLTVSNEKLFF.

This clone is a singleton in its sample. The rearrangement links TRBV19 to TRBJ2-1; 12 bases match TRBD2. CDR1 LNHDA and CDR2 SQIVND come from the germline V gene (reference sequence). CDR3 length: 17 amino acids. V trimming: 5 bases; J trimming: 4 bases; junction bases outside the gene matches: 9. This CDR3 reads CASSATTSGSRYNEQFF. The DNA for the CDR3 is TGTGCCAGTAGTGCCACGACTAGCGGGAGTAGGTACAATGAGCAGTTCTTC.

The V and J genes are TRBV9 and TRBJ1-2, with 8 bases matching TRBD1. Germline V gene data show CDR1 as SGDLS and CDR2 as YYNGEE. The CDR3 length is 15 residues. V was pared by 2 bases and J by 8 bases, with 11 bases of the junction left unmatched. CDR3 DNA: TGTGCCAGCAGCGTGACGGACAGGGAGGGTCGGGGCTACACCTTC. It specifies CASSVTDREGRGYTF. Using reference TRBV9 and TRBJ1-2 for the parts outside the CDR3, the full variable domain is DSGVTQTPKHLITATGQRVTLRCSPRSGDLSVYWYQQSLDQGLQFLIQYYNGEERAKGNILERFSAQQFPDLHSELNLSSLELGDSALYFCASSVTDREGRGYTFGSGTRLTVV.

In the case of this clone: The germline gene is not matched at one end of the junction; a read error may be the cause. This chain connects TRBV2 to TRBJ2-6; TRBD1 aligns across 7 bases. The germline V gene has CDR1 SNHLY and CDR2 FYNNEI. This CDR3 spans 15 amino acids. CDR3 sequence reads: CASREDRAGANVLTF. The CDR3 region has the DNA TGTGCCAGCAGGGAAGACAGGGCTGGGGCCAACGTCCTGACTTTC.

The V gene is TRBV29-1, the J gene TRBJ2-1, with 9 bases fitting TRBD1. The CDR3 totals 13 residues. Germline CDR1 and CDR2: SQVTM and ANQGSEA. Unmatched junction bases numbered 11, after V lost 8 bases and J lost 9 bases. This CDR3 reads CSTAGTGFVEQFF. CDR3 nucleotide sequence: TGCAGCACCGCCGGGACAGGGTTTGTTGAGCAGTTCTTC.

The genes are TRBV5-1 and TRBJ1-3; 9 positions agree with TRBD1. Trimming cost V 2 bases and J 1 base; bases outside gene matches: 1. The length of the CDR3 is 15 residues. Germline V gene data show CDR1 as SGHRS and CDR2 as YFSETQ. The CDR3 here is CASSLQGASGNTIYF. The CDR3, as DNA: TGCGCCAGCAGCTTACAGGGGGCATCTGGAAACACCATATATTTT.

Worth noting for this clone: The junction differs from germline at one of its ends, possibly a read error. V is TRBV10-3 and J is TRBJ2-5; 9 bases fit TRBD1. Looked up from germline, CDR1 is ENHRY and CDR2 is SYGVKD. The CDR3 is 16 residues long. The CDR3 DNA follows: TGTGCCAGCAGTTACTTGGCGGGACAGGGAGTTGAGACCCAGTACTTC. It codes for CASSYLAGQGVETQYF.

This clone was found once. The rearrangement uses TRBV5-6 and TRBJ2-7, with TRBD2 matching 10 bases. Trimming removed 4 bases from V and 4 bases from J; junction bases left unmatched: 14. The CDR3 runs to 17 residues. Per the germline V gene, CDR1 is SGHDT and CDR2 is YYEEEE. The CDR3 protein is CASSNRGAGGPPYEQYF. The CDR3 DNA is TGTGCCAGCAGCAACCGGGGAGCGGGAGGGCCTCCTTACGAGCAGTACTTC.

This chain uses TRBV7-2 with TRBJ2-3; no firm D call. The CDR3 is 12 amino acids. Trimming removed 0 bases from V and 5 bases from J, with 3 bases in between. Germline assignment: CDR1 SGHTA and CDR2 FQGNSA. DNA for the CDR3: TGTGCCAGCAGCTTAGCGGTAGATACGCAGTATTTT. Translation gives CASSLAVDTQYF.

DNA of the CDR3: TGTGCCACCAGCAGAGATCCTGGGCGGAATCAAGAGACCCAGTACTTC. Amino acid sequence: CATSRDPGRNQETQYF. The rearrangement links TRBV15 to TRBJ2-5, with D uncertain. CDR1 and CDR2 from the germline V gene are LNHNV and YYDKDF (reference sequence). The CDR3 spans 16 residues. Deletions cut 0 bases from V and 2 bases from J, with 13 bases between.

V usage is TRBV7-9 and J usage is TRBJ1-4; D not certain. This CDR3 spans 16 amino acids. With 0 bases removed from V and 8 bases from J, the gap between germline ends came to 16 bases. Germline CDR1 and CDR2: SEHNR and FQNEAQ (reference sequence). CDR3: CASSLAGRLLGEKLFF. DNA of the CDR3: TGTGCCAGCAGCTTAGCCGGGCGCCTTTTAGGGGAAAAACTGTTTTTT.